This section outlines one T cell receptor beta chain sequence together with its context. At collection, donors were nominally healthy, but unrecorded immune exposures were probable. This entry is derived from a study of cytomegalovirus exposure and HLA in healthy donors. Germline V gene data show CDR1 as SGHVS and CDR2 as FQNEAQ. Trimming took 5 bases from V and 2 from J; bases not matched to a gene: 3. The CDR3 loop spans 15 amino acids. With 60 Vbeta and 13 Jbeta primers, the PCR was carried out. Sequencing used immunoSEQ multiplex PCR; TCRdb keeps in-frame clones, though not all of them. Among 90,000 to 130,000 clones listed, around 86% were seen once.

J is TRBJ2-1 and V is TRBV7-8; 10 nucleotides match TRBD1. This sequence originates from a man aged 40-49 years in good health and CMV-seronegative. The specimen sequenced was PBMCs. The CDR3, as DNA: TGTGCCAGCAGCGATGGACAGGGGGCCTACAATGAGCAGTTCTTC. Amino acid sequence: CASSDGQGAYNEQFF.